This TCR beta chain was found in a study of blood T cell repertoires in COVID-19. Study background: The United States, Italy and Spain were the sources of the acute and convalescent COVID-19 samples.

From germline, CDR1 is SGHRS and CDR2 YFSETQ. The CDR3 consists of 14 residues. V was trimmed by 3 bases and J by 1 base, leaving 10 bases between them. Original analysis: Amplification of reference gene primers provided the estimated nucleated cell counts. Using immunoSEQ multiplex PCR, the repertoire was profiled, and TCRdb retains in-frame clones only, with some absent. V and J calls and clone size are as listed in that table; D and trimming were resolved from the DNA. Counted here are about 170,000 clones, roughly 82% occurring once; the ten biggest clones make up about 8%. The TCR originated in a woman in her 70s with acute or convalescent COVID-19. The sequenced material came from peripheral blood. V usage is TRBV5-1 and J usage is TRBJ2-5; D may be TRBD1 (6 bases). The CDR3: CASSSGQPQETQYF. CDR3 DNA sequence: TGCGCCAGCAGCTCAGGACAGCCCCAAGAGACCCAGTACTTC.